The following is a T cell receptor (beta chain) sequence with its context. Its target is unknown. TCRdb analysed the 5' RACE reads with MiXCR anew, one entry per CDR3 protein. Seen here are around 540,000 distinct CDR3 sequences, 10% to 15% observed once, and the top ten hold around 6.8%. This record belongs to a study of CD8 T cells in ankylosing spondylitis. Overall study results and limits: One TCR beta motif, made up of 7 or 8 highly homologous variants, appeared characteristic of ankylosing spondylitis blood. Significant enrichment of disease-linked clones was reportedly seen in matched ankylosing spondylitis synovial fluid.

The CDR3 contains 13 residues. V was cut by 0 bases and J by 3 bases, with 6 bases left in between. Germline V gene sequence: CDR1 ENHRY, CDR2 SYGVKD. The sequenced sample was blood, either unsorted or a sorted T cell fraction (not recorded which). The receptor was derived from a male donor with ankylosing spondylitis. This sequence joins TRBV10-3 and TRBJ2-7; D unclear. The CDR3 coding sequence is TGTGCCATCAGTGAGTCTGGGATCTACGAGCAGTACTTC. It translates to CAISESGIYEQYF.